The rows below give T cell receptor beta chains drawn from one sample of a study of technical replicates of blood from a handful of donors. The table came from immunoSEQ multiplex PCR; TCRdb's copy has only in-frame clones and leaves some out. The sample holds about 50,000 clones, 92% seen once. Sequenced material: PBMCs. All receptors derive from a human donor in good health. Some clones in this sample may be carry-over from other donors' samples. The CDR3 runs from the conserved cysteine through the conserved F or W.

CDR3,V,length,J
CASSLRLAGNTQYF,TRBV7-6,14,TRBJ2-3
CASSLGPGETQYF,TRBV7-2,13,TRBJ2-5
CASSDQGTGYTF,TRBV6-1,12,TRBJ1-2
CAISKSTGADTEAFF,TRBV10-3,15,TRBJ1-1
CASSVRAGGVDYGYTF,TRBV7-8,16,TRBJ1-2
CASSPTPWTSGRGPDTQYF,TRBV7-8,19,TRBJ2-3
CASSQDQGGSGADTQYF,TRBV4-3,17,TRBJ2-3
CASIRSLNTGELFF,TRBV6-1,14,TRBJ2-2
CASSEQGNEKLFF,TRBV2,13,TRBJ1-4
CASSYPIGQRDQPQHF,TRBV6-5,16,TRBJ1-5
CASSQGSQSNQPQHF,TRBV4-2,15,TRBJ1-5
CASSQDPNSNYGYTF,TRBV4-3,15,TRBJ1-2
CASSRGGLTLAEAFF,TRBV5-1,15,TRBJ1-1
CASSLRQGIETQYF,TRBV5-4,14,TRBJ2-5
CASTGTGANYGYTF,TRBV2,14,TRBJ1-2
CASSSSAGWNSPLHF,TRBV6-5,15,TRBJ1-6
CASSQDRGLTGANVLTF,TRBV4-2,17,TRBJ2-6
CASGPRIPLSTDTQYF,TRBV12-5,16,TRBJ2-3